The present TCR beta chain was sequenced within a study of metastatic and nonmetastatic thyroid tumors. For the study at large: Repertoire comparison spanned blood and tumor or nodule tissue of malignant and benign thyroid patients.

TCRdb re-called clones via MiXCR from the PCR reads. In the table there are about 52,000 clones, about a sixth of which are singletons. V trimming: 4 bases; J trimming: 8 bases; junction bases outside the gene matches: 9. The CDR3 extends over 14 amino acids. Every patient underwent thyroid surgery untreated. The chain employs TRBV12-3 or TRBV12-4 and TRBJ1-2, with 8 bases aligning to TRBD1. The source material was blood. This TCR was sampled from a female donor with papillary thyroid cancer or a benign thyroid nodule (not recorded which). Some clones in this sample may be carry-over from other donors' samples. Here the CDR3 DNA reads TGTGCCAGCAGTTACCAACAGGGGGGAAAGGGCTACACCTTC. Translating it yields CASSYQQGGKGYTF.